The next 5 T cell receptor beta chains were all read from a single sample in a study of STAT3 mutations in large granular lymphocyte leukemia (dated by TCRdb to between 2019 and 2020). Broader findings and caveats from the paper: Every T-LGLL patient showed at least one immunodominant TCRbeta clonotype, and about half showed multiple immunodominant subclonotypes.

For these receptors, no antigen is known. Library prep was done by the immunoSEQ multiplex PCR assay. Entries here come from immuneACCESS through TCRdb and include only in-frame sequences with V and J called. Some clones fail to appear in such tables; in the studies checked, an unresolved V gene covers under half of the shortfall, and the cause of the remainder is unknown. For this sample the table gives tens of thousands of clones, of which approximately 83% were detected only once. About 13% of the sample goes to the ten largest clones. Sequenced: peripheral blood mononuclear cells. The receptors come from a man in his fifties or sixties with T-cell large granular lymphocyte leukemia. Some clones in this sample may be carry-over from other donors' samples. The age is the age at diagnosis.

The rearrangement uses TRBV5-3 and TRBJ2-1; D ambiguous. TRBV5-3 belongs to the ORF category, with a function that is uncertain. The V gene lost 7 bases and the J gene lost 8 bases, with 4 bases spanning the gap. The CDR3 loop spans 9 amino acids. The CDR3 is CARFDEQFF. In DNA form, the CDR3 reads TGTGCCAGATTCGATGAGCAGTTCTTC.

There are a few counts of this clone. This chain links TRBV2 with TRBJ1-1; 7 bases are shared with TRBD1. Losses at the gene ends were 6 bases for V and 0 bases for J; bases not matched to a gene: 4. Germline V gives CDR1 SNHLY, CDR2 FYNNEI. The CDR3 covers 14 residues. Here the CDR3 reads CASRAGQVNTEAFF. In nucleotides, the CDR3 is TGTGCCAGCAGGGCAGGACAGGTGAACACTGAAGCTTTCTTT.

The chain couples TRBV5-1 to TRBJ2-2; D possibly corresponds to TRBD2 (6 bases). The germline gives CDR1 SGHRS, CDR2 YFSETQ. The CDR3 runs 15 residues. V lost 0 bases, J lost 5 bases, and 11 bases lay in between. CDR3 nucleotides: TGCGCCAGCAGCTTGGTCGCGGGACGGACCGGGGAGCTGTTTTTT. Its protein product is CASSLVAGRTGELFF.

The CDR3 is CAWSVTSGSTIYF. In DNA form, the CDR3 reads TGTGCCTGGAGTGTAACGTCAGGTAGCACCATATATTTT. The chain is built from TRBV30 and TRBJ1-3, with unresolved D. V dropped 0 bases and J dropped 9 bases, with 12 bases sitting between them. This CDR3 is 13 amino acids long. Germline CDR1 reads GTSNPN; CDR2 reads SVGIG (reference sequence).

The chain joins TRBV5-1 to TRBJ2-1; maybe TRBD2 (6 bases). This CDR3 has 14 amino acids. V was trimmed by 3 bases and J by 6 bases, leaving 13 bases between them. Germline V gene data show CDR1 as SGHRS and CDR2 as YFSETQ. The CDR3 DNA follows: TGCGCCAGCAGCTCCGGGGGAGAACCCAATGAGCAGTTCTTC. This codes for CASSSGGEPNEQFF.